Listed here is a single TCR beta chain. This specimen comes from a study of CXCR3-negative and CXCR3-positive naive CD8 T cells. Whole-study context: Summed over all libraries, TRB reads came to around 140 million, with about 1.5 +/- 0.3 million per library.

The CDR3 totals 15 residues. Germline V gene data show CDR1 as MDHEN and CDR2 as SYDVKM. The study made its TRB cDNA libraries by 5' RACE, adding UMI labels. TCRdb re-analyzed the 5' RACE reads; it lists each CDR3 protein once, without DNA. The sample includes 90,000 to 95,000 distinct CDR3 sequences. This chain joins TRBV28 and TRBJ1-4. Specimen: naive CXCR3- CD8+ T cells from blood. Indicated subset: CD45RO-CCR7+CD27+CD95- naive CD8+ T cells lacking CXCR3 (TNR3-). The sequence came from a human donor in good health. Some clones in this sample may be carry-over from other donors' samples. The CDR3 loop reads CASSSEIVNNEKLFF.